These T cell receptor beta chains were read from a single sample in a study of T cells in Graves' hyperthyroidism and ophthalmopathy. TCRdb itself ran the multiplex PCR reads through MiXCR, one entry per CDR3 protein. The sample lists approximately 530,000 distinct CDR3 sequences; over 15% were seen once. The sample consisted of blood. These receptors originate from a woman between 18 and 29 years old with Graves' hyperthyroidism. Both conserved end residues are part of each CDR3. The D gene is left open where the match is weak. Some rows have no size entry. The others give once, few or many, or a class for an expanded clone.

clone_size: .
d_call: .
j_call: TRBJ1-4
v_call: TRBV7-3
cdr3_nt: TGTGCCAGCAGCGGTCGGGACCTGGAAGGGGAAAAACTGTTTTTT
cdr3_aa: CASSGRDLEGEKLFF

clone_size: few
d_call: .
j_call: TRBJ1-3
v_call: TRBV27
cdr3_nt: TGTGCCAGCCGTACGACAGTATCTGGAAACACCATATATTTT
cdr3_aa: CASRTTVSGNTIYF

clone_size: few
d_call: .
j_call: TRBJ1-1
v_call: TRBV3-1
cdr3_nt: TGTGCCAGCAGCCAAGATCTGGGATCTGAAGCTTTCTTT
cdr3_aa: CASSQDLGSEAFF

clone_size: many
d_call: .
j_call: TRBJ1-4
v_call: TRBV28
cdr3_nt: TGTGCCAGCAGTTTGGGCCGGCGGGACCGAACTAATGAAAAACTGTTTTTT
cdr3_aa: CASSLGRRDRTNEKLFF

clone_size: many
d_call: .
j_call: TRBJ2-3
v_call: TRBV10-1
cdr3_nt: TGCGCCAGCAGTGAGTCGGGGGGCGAGGATACGCAGTATTTT
cdr3_aa: CASSESGGEDTQYF

clone_size: many
d_call: TRBD2
j_call: TRBJ2-7
v_call: TRBV29-1
cdr3_nt: TGCAGCGTTAGACTAGCGGGAGGGACCTACGAGCAGTACTTC
cdr3_aa: CSVRLAGGTYEQYF

clone_size: .
d_call: .
j_call: TRBJ1-4
v_call: TRBV12-3/TRBV12-4
cdr3_nt: TGTGCCAGCACCATCCGACCTGAAAAACTGTTTTTT
cdr3_aa: CASTIRPEKLFF

clone_size: many
d_call: .
j_call: TRBJ2-5
v_call: TRBV7-6
cdr3_nt: TGTGCCAGCAGCTTAGCGCCAGGTCAAGAGACCCAGTACTTC
cdr3_aa: CASSLAPGQETQYF

clone_size: many
d_call: TRBD1
j_call: TRBJ2-7
v_call: TRBV20-1
cdr3_nt: TGCAGTGCTAGCGACAGGGGGCGTTCTTACGAGCAGTACTTC
cdr3_aa: CSASDRGRSYEQYF

clone_size: many
d_call: .
j_call: TRBJ1-5
v_call: TRBV12-3/TRBV12-4
cdr3_nt: TGTGCCAGCAGTCCCGGACGGACTAGCAATCAGCCCCAGCATTTT
cdr3_aa: CASSPGRTSNQPQHF

clone_size: many
d_call: .
j_call: TRBJ2-7
v_call: TRBV28
cdr3_nt: TGTGCCAGCAGTTCTCAGGGGCACGAGCAGTACTTC
cdr3_aa: CASSSQGHEQYF

clone_size: many
d_call: TRBD1
j_call: TRBJ2-1
v_call: TRBV7-9
cdr3_nt: TGTGCCAGCAGCGCCTCCGGGACAGGCAATGAGCAGTTCTTC
cdr3_aa: CASSASGTGNEQFF

clone_size: .
d_call: .
j_call: TRBJ2-5
v_call: TRBV7-8
cdr3_nt: TGTGCCAGCAGCTTAGTCAAGATAGCCCCTCCAGAGACCCAGTACTTC
cdr3_aa: CASSLVKIAPPETQYF

clone_size: .
d_call: .
j_call: TRBJ2-7
v_call: TRBV20-1
cdr3_nt: TGCAGTGCTAGAGTTGAAGGATCAGAGAGGGAGCAGTACTTC
cdr3_aa: CSARVEGSEREQYF

clone_size: few
d_call: .
j_call: TRBJ1-2
v_call: TRBV6-2/TRBV6-3
cdr3_nt: TGTGCCAGCAGTCTCAGCCGGACAGAAGTCTATGGCTACACCTTC
cdr3_aa: CASSLSRTEVYGYTF

clone_size: many
d_call: .
j_call: TRBJ2-5
v_call: TRBV12-3/TRBV12-4
cdr3_nt: TGTGCCAGCAGTTTGGGCGGGAAGGCGGGGGAGACCCAGTACTTC
cdr3_aa: CASSLGGKAGETQYF

clone_size: few
d_call: .
j_call: TRBJ2-1
v_call: TRBV7-2
cdr3_nt: TGTGCCAGCAGCCTGCCGGAGATTTTTTACAATGAGCAGTTCTTC
cdr3_aa: CASSLPEIFYNEQFF

clone_size: many
d_call: TRBD1
j_call: TRBJ2-2
v_call: TRBV4-2
cdr3_nt: TGTGCCAGCGGCGGGCAGGGGGTTAACACCGGGGAGCTGTTTTTT
cdr3_aa: CASGGQGVNTGELFF

clone_size: few
d_call: .
j_call: TRBJ1-2
v_call: TRBV9
cdr3_nt: TGTGCCAGCAGCAGCCAAGGATGGAGGGAAAATGGCTACACCTTC
cdr3_aa: CASSSQGWRENGYTF

clone_size: many
d_call: .
j_call: TRBJ1-5
v_call: TRBV5-5
cdr3_nt: TGTGCCAGCAAACCTGGGGGTGGGACAAGGAATCAGCCCCAGCATTTT
cdr3_aa: CASKPGGGTRNQPQHF

clone_size: many
d_call: TRBD2
j_call: TRBJ2-1
v_call: TRBV11-2
cdr3_nt: TGTGCCAGCAGCCCCCGACTAGCGGAGGTCTACAATGAGCAGTTCTTC
cdr3_aa: CASSPRLAEVYNEQFF

clone_size: few
d_call: .
j_call: TRBJ1-4
v_call: TRBV10-1
cdr3_nt: TGCGCCACAGACGACAGTAATGAAAAACTGTTTTTT
cdr3_aa: CATDDSNEKLFF

clone_size: few
d_call: TRBD1
j_call: TRBJ2-1
v_call: TRBV29-1
cdr3_nt: TGCAGCGTTGATCGACAGGGGGGGAATGAGCAGTTCTTC
cdr3_aa: CSVDRQGGNEQFF

clone_size: .
d_call: .
j_call: TRBJ2-5
v_call: TRBV29-1
cdr3_nt: TGCAGCGTCCCCACCCAGGACGGCTTGGAGACCCAGTACTTC
cdr3_aa: CSVPTQDGLETQYF

clone_size: few
d_call: .
j_call: TRBJ2-3
v_call: TRBV20-1
cdr3_nt: TGCAGTGCTAGGACTTTCGAGGATACGCAGTATTTT
cdr3_aa: CSARTFEDTQYF

clone_size: .
d_call: TRBD2
j_call: TRBJ2-3
v_call: TRBV6-2/TRBV6-3
cdr3_nt: TGTGCCAGCAGTCTGGACAGGGGGCTGGGACTAGCGGGGGGGCGCACAGATACGCAGTATTTT
cdr3_aa: CASSLDRGLGLAGGRTDTQYF

clone_size: .
d_call: .
j_call: TRBJ2-1
v_call: TRBV14
cdr3_nt: TGTGCCAGCAGCCAACGCGGGAAAGCCTACAATGAGCAGTTCTTC
cdr3_aa: CASSQRGKAYNEQFF

clone_size: many
d_call: .
j_call: TRBJ2-3
v_call: TRBV3-1
cdr3_nt: TGTGCCAGCAGCCAATTTTCGGGGGGCACAGATACGCAGTATTTT
cdr3_aa: CASSQFSGGTDTQYF

clone_size: .
d_call: .
j_call: TRBJ1-4
v_call: TRBV11-2
cdr3_nt: TGTGCCAGCAGCCGAAGTGCCGGGACCAATTTATTTAATGAAAAACTGTTTTTT
cdr3_aa: CASSRSAGTNLFNEKLFF

clone_size: many
d_call: .
j_call: TRBJ1-1
v_call: TRBV20-1
cdr3_nt: TGCAGTGCTACCAGAGAGGTTAACACTGAAGCTTTCTTT
cdr3_aa: CSATREVNTEAFF

clone_size: few
d_call: .
j_call: TRBJ1-6
v_call: TRBV6-1
cdr3_nt: TGTGCCAGCACGGCTACTCAGGCAGATAATTCACCCCTCCACTTT
cdr3_aa: CASTATQADNSPLHF

clone_size: .
d_call: TRBD2
j_call: TRBJ2-3
v_call: TRBV9
cdr3_nt: TGTGCCAGCAGCCTAGTGGGGCTAGCGGGGGGCGGCACAGATACGCAGTATTTT
cdr3_aa: CASSLVGLAGGGTDTQYF

clone_size: many
d_call: .
j_call: TRBJ2-7
v_call: TRBV15
cdr3_nt: TGTGCCACCAGGAAATCAAGGGCTAGCCTAGACTACGAGCAGTACTTC
cdr3_aa: CATRKSRASLDYEQYF

clone_size: .
d_call: .
j_call: TRBJ1-6
v_call: TRBV2
cdr3_nt: TGTGCCAGCAGTGAAGGGTGGTCTTCACCCCTCCACTTT
cdr3_aa: CASSEGWSSPLHF

clone_size: few
d_call: .
j_call: TRBJ1-2
v_call: TRBV20-1
cdr3_nt: TGCAGTGCTGACCCCAGGCAGGGCCCCTTAGTTAGCTACACCTTC
cdr3_aa: CSADPRQGPLVSYTF

clone_size: many
d_call: TRBD1
j_call: TRBJ2-1
v_call: TRBV12-3/TRBV12-4
cdr3_nt: TGTGCCAGCAGCCTGGGACAGGGGGCTTGTGAGCAGTTCTTC
cdr3_aa: CASSLGQGACEQFF

clone_size: few
d_call: .
j_call: TRBJ1-6
v_call: TRBV6-5
cdr3_nt: TGTGCCAGCAGTTCCGCGACCGTGAGCTCCTATAATTCACCCCTCCACTTT
cdr3_aa: CASSSATVSSYNSPLHF

clone_size: .
d_call: TRBD1
j_call: TRBJ2-5
v_call: TRBV20-1
cdr3_nt: TGCAGTGCTAGAGTCATACAGGGGGCGGAAGAGACCCAGTACTTC
cdr3_aa: CSARVIQGAEETQYF

clone_size: few
d_call: TRBD1
j_call: TRBJ2-1
v_call: TRBV24-1
cdr3_nt: TGTGCCACCAGTGAGAACAGGGGGTTGGACTACAATGAGCAGTTCTTC
cdr3_aa: CATSENRGLDYNEQFF

clone_size: .
d_call: TRBD2
j_call: TRBJ2-7
v_call: TRBV27
cdr3_nt: TGTGCCAGCAGTTTACAACGGGAGGTCTCCTACGAGCAGTACTTC
cdr3_aa: CASSLQREVSYEQYF

clone_size: few
d_call: .
j_call: TRBJ2-3
v_call: TRBV3-1
cdr3_nt: TGTGCCAGCAGCCAAGTCTCCGCCCAGGCGGCAGATACGCAGTATTTT
cdr3_aa: CASSQVSAQAADTQYF

clone_size: few
d_call: .
j_call: TRBJ2-3
v_call: TRBV6-4
cdr3_nt: TGTGCCAGCAGTGTGGGCAGCGACACAGATACGCAGTATTTT
cdr3_aa: CASSVGSDTDTQYF

clone_size: few
d_call: .
j_call: TRBJ2-5
v_call: TRBV7-9
cdr3_nt: TGTGCCAGCAGCTTAGATTACGGCAGGAGCAGGGAGACCCAGTACTTC
cdr3_aa: CASSLDYGRSRETQYF

clone_size: many
d_call: TRBD1
j_call: TRBJ1-4
v_call: TRBV11-2
cdr3_nt: TGTGCCAGCAGCTTAACAGGGGGTAGGGAAAAACTGTTTTTT
cdr3_aa: CASSLTGGREKLFF

clone_size: many
d_call: TRBD2
j_call: TRBJ2-3
v_call: TRBV5-1
cdr3_nt: TGCGCCAGCAGCTTGGAACCCGCGGCTAGCGGAACAGATACGCAGTATTTT
cdr3_aa: CASSLEPAASGTDTQYF

clone_size: few
d_call: .
j_call: TRBJ2-6
v_call: TRBV12-3/TRBV12-4
cdr3_nt: TGTGCCAGCAGTTTAGTACAGGGTGGGGCCAACGTCCTGACTTTC
cdr3_aa: CASSLVQGGANVLTF

clone_size: many
d_call: .
j_call: TRBJ2-3
v_call: TRBV20-1
cdr3_nt: TGCAGTGCTGGGAGTACCACAGATACGCAGTATTTT
cdr3_aa: CSAGSTTDTQYF

clone_size: .
d_call: TRBD2
j_call: TRBJ2-1
v_call: TRBV5-1
cdr3_nt: TGCGCCAGCAGGCTATCTAGCGGTTACAATGAGCAGTTCTTC
cdr3_aa: CASRLSSGYNEQFF

clone_size: few
d_call: .
j_call: TRBJ1-2
v_call: TRBV30
cdr3_nt: TGTGCCTGGGAAACGGGGAGCTATGGCTACACCTTC
cdr3_aa: CAWETGSYGYTF

clone_size: many
d_call: TRBD1
j_call: TRBJ2-7
v_call: TRBV3-1
cdr3_nt: TGTGCCAGCAGCCAAGAGACAGGGATCTACGAGCAGTACTTC
cdr3_aa: CASSQETGIYEQYF

clone_size: few
d_call: .
j_call: TRBJ2-4
v_call: TRBV6-2/TRBV6-3
cdr3_nt: TGTGCCAGCAACCACGGGAAAAACATTCAGTACTTC
cdr3_aa: CASNHGKNIQYF

clone_size: many
d_call: TRBD2
j_call: TRBJ2-2
v_call: TRBV3-1
cdr3_nt: TGTGCCAGCAGCCAAGAGCGGGGGTGGACCGGGGAGCTGTTTTTT
cdr3_aa: CASSQERGWTGELFF

clone_size: many
d_call: .
j_call: TRBJ2-7
v_call: TRBV9
cdr3_nt: TGTGCCAGCAGCGTCGGACAGTCAGTCTCCTACGAGCAGTACTTC
cdr3_aa: CASSVGQSVSYEQYF